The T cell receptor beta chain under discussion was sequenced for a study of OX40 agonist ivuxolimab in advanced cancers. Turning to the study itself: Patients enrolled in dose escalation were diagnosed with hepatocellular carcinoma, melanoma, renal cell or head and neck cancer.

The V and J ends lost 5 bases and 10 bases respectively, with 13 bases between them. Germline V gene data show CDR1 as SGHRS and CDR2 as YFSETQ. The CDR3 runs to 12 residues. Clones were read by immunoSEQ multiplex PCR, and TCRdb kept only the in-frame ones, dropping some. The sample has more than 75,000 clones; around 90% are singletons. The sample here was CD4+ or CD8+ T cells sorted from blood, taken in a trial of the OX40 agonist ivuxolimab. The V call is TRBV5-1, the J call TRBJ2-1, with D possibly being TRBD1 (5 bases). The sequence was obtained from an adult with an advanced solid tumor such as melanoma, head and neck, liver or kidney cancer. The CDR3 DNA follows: TGCGCCAGCAGAATAACAGGATACGAGCAGTTCTTC. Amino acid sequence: CASRITGYEQFF.